These 27 T cell receptor beta chains were all obtained from the same sample, sequenced in a study of graft-versus-host responses after intestinal transplantation. No antigen has been identified for these receptors. Profiled with immunoSEQ multiplex PCR; TCRdb holds only in-frame clones, not every one. The table lists over 100,000 clones, 87% of them singletons, with roughly 0.9% in the top ten. This specimen was unstimulated CD4+ T cells sorted from spleen or lymph node cells, taken before intestinal transplant. The source of these receptors is a human donor who received an intestinal transplant.

The chain combines TRBV5-4 with TRBJ2-6; 14 bases align to TRBD2. The CDR3 consists of 19 residues. Germline CDR1 reads SGHNT; CDR2 reads YYREEE (reference sequence). V shed 4 bases and J 2 bases; nucleotides not matched to a gene: 8. CDR3 nucleotide sequence: TGTGCCAGCAGCCCCAGCGGACTAGCGGGAGGTCCTGGGGCCAACGTCCTGACTTTC. As protein: CASSPSGLAGGPGANVLTF.

This chain connects TRBV6-5 to TRBJ2-7; possibly TRBD2 for D (5 bases). Germline assignment: CDR1 MNHEY and CDR2 SVGAGI. The CDR3 sequence is 13 residues long. V was trimmed by 4 bases and J by 11 bases, leaving 18 bases between them. CDR3 sequence: CASSSTLGPGKYF. In DNA form, the CDR3 reads TGTGCCAGCAGTTCAACCCTCGGACCGGGAAAGTACTTC.

V gene TRBV29-1 combines with J gene TRBJ2-3, with D perhaps given as TRBD1 or TRBD2 (5 bases each). V was clipped by 2 bases and J by 4 bases, with 13 bases between them. The CDR3 length is 14 residues. Germline values: CDR1 SQVTM, CDR2 ANQGSEA. In DNA, the CDR3 is TGCAGCGTTGAACAGGGACCAGCTCCAGATACGCAGTATTTT. Translated, it gives CSVEQGPAPDTQYF.

V and J are TRBV2 and TRBJ2-7; 8 nucleotides line up with TRBD1. The germline V gene has CDR1 SNHLY and CDR2 FYNNEI. This CDR3 contains 14 residues. With V trimmed by 2 bases and J by 7 bases, 7 bases remained unmatched. The DNA of the CDR3 is TGTGCCAGCAGTGAATCTCGGACAGGGTGGGAGCAGTACTTC. Translated, it gives CASSESRTGWEQYF. Based on the CDR3 plus reference TRBV2 and TRBJ2-7, the full variable domain is EPEVTQTPSHQVTQMGQEVILRCVPISNHLYFYWYRQILGQKVEFLVSFYNNEISEKSEIFDDQFSVERPDGSNFTLKIRSTKLEDSAMYFCASSESRTGWEQYFGPGTRLTVT.

V usage is TRBV6-6 and J usage is TRBJ2-3; weak D call: TRBD1 (5 bases). Deletions cut 5 bases from V and 3 bases from J, with 9 bases between. The CDR3 contains 13 residues. From germline, CDR1 is MNHNY and CDR2 SVGAGI (reference sequence). The CDR3, as DNA: TGTGCCAGCAGTGGGCAGGGTACAGATACGCAGTATTTT. Its protein is CASSGQGTDTQYF.

This chain joins TRBV2 and TRBJ2-5, with TRBD2 identical over 7 bases. The V segment lost 7 bases and the J segment 7 bases; nucleotides outside the gene matches: 15. The CDR3 consists of 15 residues. Germline lookup yields CDR1 SNHLY and CDR2 FYNNEI. The CDR3 nucleotides read TGTGCCAGCACCCCCCGCGGCGGTTCGGGGGGGACCCAGTACTTC. Its protein product is CASTPRGGSGGTQYF.

The J gene is TRBJ2-7, the V gene TRBV11-3, with D possibly being TRBD2 (7 bases). This CDR3 contains 19 residues. With 6 bases removed from V and 6 bases from J, the gap between germline ends came to 33 bases. Per the germline V gene, CDR1 is SGHNT and CDR2 is YENEEA. In nucleotides, the CDR3 is TGTGCCAGCAGTTCAACCTTCCGGGACACCAAGCGGGGAGATGGCGAGCAGTACTTC. Protein sequence: CASSSTFRDTKRGDGEQYF.

The chain has TRBV23-1 and TRBJ1-1, with D unclear. TRBV23-1 falls under the ORF class, with uncertain function. Trimming removed 5 bases from V and 2 bases from J, with 12 bases in between. This CDR3 is built from 14 residues. CDR3 DNA: TGCGCCAGCAGTTCCCGGGAGCCTAACACTGAAGCTTTCTTT. Translating gives CASSSREPNTEAFF.

This chain uses TRBV28 with TRBJ1-5; D gene ambiguous. Germline-derived CDR1 and CDR2 are MDHEN and SYDVKM. CDR3 length equals 15 residues. V lost 5 bases and J lost 2, with 13 bases in between. The CDR3 DNA is TGTGCCAGCAGTCCCCCCCCGGGAGGCAATCAGCCCCAGCATTTT. Translating gives CASSPPPGGNQPQHF. The complete variable domain, with remaining parts taken from reference TRBV28 and TRBJ1-5, reads DVKVTQSSRYLVKRTGEKVFLECVQDMDHENMFWYRQDPGLGLRLIYFSYDVKMKEKGDIPEGYSVSREKKERFSLILESASTNQTSMYLCASSPPPGGNQPQHFGDGTRLSIL.

The sample holds one count of this clone. V usage is TRBV6-1 and J usage is TRBJ1-5; the D gene is possibly TRBD1 (6 bases). The V end lost 10 bases, the J end lost 0 bases, and 16 bases lay between the germline ends. This CDR3 comprises 15 residues. Germline V CDR1 and CDR2: MNHNS, SASEGT. CDR3: CANQQGPYSNQPQHF. The DNA of the CDR3 is TGTGCCAACCAACAGGGCCCCTATAGCAATCAGCCCCAGCATTTT.

The sample holds a few counts of this clone. V usage is TRBV7-3 and J usage is TRBJ2-2, with D uncertain. Trimming stripped 2 bases from V and 4 bases from J, with 17 bases between. CDR1 and CDR2 from the germline V gene are SGHTA and FQGTGA. The CDR3 length is 17 residues. CDR3 protein: CASSLRPTDIRTGELFF. CDR3 bases: TGTGCCAGCAGCTTACGACCAACCGACATTCGCACCGGGGAGCTGTTTTTT.

The V and J genes are TRBV2 and TRBJ1-2, with D unresolved. Per germline, CDR1 SNHLY and CDR2 FYNNEI. The V end was cut by 2 bases, the J end by 0 bases, with 7 bases between. This CDR3 has 14 residues. This CDR3 is CASSEQPANYGYTF. DNA of the CDR3: TGTGCCAGCAGTGAACAGCCAGCTAACTATGGCTACACCTTC.

The chain couples TRBV12-5 to TRBJ2-7; D call uncertain. V shed 2 bases and J shed 4 bases, with 9 bases lying between them. Germline V gene data show CDR1 as LGHNT and CDR2 as FRNRAP. CDR3 length equals 13 residues. CDR3 amino acids: CASGLHSFYEQYF. CDR3 DNA: TGTGCTAGTGGTTTGCACTCTTTTTACGAGCAGTACTTC.

V gene TRBV6-5 combines with J gene TRBJ1-1, with a tentative D call TRBD1 (6 bases). The V end lost 7 bases, the J end lost 3 bases, and 12 bases lay between the germline ends. This CDR3 spans 13 amino acids. The germline CDR1 and CDR2 sequences are MNHEY and SVGAGI. CDR3 in amino acids: CASTMEGDTEAFF. DNA of the CDR3: TGTGCCAGCACCATGGAGGGGGACACTGAAGCTTTCTTT.

This clone has just a few counts. This chain joins TRBV6-5 and TRBJ1-4; D gene uncertain. The germline V gene encodes CDR1 MNHEY and CDR2 SVGAGI. V dropped 11 bases and J dropped 3 bases, with 16 bases sitting between them. The length of the CDR3 is 14 residues. CDR3 bases: TGTGCCGCGGCCAAGGGAAGTTCTAATGAAAAACTGTTTTTT. Translated, it gives CAAAKGSSNEKLFF.

This chain connects TRBV5-1 to TRBJ1-1, with TRBD1 identical over 8 bases. The germline CDR1 and CDR2 sequences are SGHRS and YFSETQ. The CDR3 extends over 15 amino acids. Trimming took 3 bases from V and 1 from J; bases not matched to a gene: 5. CDR3 sequence reads: CASSSLGQENTEAFF. The CDR3 nucleotides are TGCGCCAGCAGCTCCTTGGGACAGGAGAACACTGAAGCTTTCTTT.

The rearrangement joins TRBV27 to TRBJ2-5, with TRBD2 matching over 7 bases. This CDR3 spans 15 amino acids. V lost 6 bases to trimming and J lost 2 bases; unmatched junction nucleotides: 9. The germline V gene has CDR1 MNHEY and CDR2 SMNVEV (reference sequence). As DNA, the CDR3 is TGTGCCAGCAGCACCCGCCGGGGGGTACAAGAGACCCAGTACTTC. This translates into CASSTRRGVQETQYF.

In this sample, this clone turned up a few times. This sequence joins TRBV9 and TRBJ1-6; weak D call: TRBD1 (6 bases). Germline CDR1 SGDLS, CDR2 YYNGEE. With 4 bases removed from V and 8 bases from J, the gap between germline ends came to 22 bases. The CDR3 has 17 residues. CDR3 residues: CASSSHRGTGGYSPLHF. CDR3 bases: TGTGCCAGCAGCTCCCATAGGGGGACTGGGGGCTATTCACCCCTCCACTTT.

This clone was seen a few times. A read error may account for a junction end that differs from germline. The chain links TRBV5-1 to TRBJ2-2, with TRBD2 matching over 9 bases. The CDR3 is 16 amino acids. Per the germline V gene, CDR1 is SGHRS and CDR2 is YFSETQ. In DNA form, the CDR3 reads TGCGCCCGCAGCGGAGGCGGGGGGGACCACACCGGGGAGCTGTTTTTT. Protein: CARSGGGGDHTGELFF.

Notes on this clone: The sample holds other DNA sequences that translate to the same CDR3. The CDR3 sequence: CASSYEGRGYTF. In DNA, the CDR3 is TGTGCCAGCAGTTACGAGGGACGGGGCTACACCTTC. This chain connects TRBV6-5 to TRBJ1-2; possible D gene TRBD1, 5 bases. The ends were cut back, 2 bases at V and 8 bases at J, with 9 bases in the middle. CDR1 is MNHEY and CDR2 is SVGAGI in the germline V gene. The CDR3 runs to 12 residues.

The V gene is TRBV2, the J gene TRBJ2-7; D might be TRBD2 (5 bases). The ends were cut back, 7 bases at V and 4 bases at J, with 14 bases in the middle. CDR1 is SNHLY, CDR2 FYNNEI, per germline. The CDR3 is 13 residues long. The CDR3 region has the DNA TGTGCCAGCAAACCGGGGTGGGAGTACGAGCAGTACTTC. It codes for CASKPGWEYEQYF.

The chain carries TRBV19 and TRBJ1-5; TRBD1 matches 12 bases. The V gene end was trimmed by 5 bases and the J gene end by 6 bases; junction bases not matched to a gene: 5. This CDR3 comprises 15 residues. Looked up from germline, CDR1 is LNHDA and CDR2 is SQIVND (reference sequence). In nucleotides, the CDR3 is TGTGCCAGTAGTGGGGACAGGGGGCAGCGTCAGCCCCAGCATTTT. Its protein is CASSGDRGQRQPQHF.

This clone has more than one count but fewer than ten. This chain links TRBV5-1 with TRBJ2-3, with 16 bases aligning to TRBD2. The J segment lost 2 bases and the V segment lost 3 bases, leaving 6 bases of the junction unmatched. This CDR3 comprises 18 residues. Germline CDR1 SGHRS, CDR2 YFSETQ. The CDR3 here is CASSSGLAGGRSTDTQYF. Here the CDR3 DNA reads TGCGCCAGCAGCTCGGGACTAGCGGGGGGGCGGTCCACAGATACGCAGTATTTT.

The rearrangement uses TRBV10-2 and TRBJ2-3; D unresolved. The CDR3 extends over 13 amino acids. Germline V lookup: CDR1 WSHSY, CDR2 SAAADI. V shed 7 bases and J shed 0 bases, with 8 bases lying between them. The CDR3 DNA sequence: TGCGCCAGCACGGGTCCTAGCACAGATACGCAGTATTTT. It translates to CASTGPSTDTQYF.

The gene calls are TRBV7-9 and TRBJ1-2, with TRBD1 matching 7 bases. V dropped 7 bases and J dropped 1; count of bases not matched to a gene: 15. The length of the CDR3 is 17 residues. Germline V gene sequence: CDR1 SEHNR, CDR2 FQNEAQ (reference sequence). The CDR3, as DNA: TGTGCCAGCACCGACGGGACAGCGGCCCCATTTAACTATGGCTACACCTTC. This translates into CASTDGTAAPFNYGYTF.

The rearrangement joins TRBV12-5 to TRBJ2-7, with 8 bases that match TRBD1. V gave up 2 bases and J gave up 6 bases; unmatched junction bases: 3. Germline V gives CDR1 LGHNT, CDR2 FRNRAP. This CDR3 is 13 amino acids long. In DNA form, the CDR3 reads TGTGCTAGTGGTTTGCAGGGGGCGAGCGAGCAGTACTTC. Protein sequence: CASGLQGASEQYF. The variable domain in full, with the rest retrieved from reference TRBV12-5 and TRBJ2-7, is DARVTQTPRHKVTEMGQEVTMRCQPILGHNTVFWYRQTMMQGLELLAYFRNRAPLDDSGMPKDRFSAEMPDATLATLKIQPSEPRDSAVYFCASGLQGASEQYFGPGTRLTVT.

With regard to this clone: The same CDR3 can be traced to other DNA sequences in this sample. This sequence joins TRBV29-1 and TRBJ1-5; 7 bases agree with TRBD1. Per germline, CDR1 SQVTM and CDR2 ANQGSEA. The CDR3 has 13 residues. V gave up 4 bases and J gave up 0 bases; unmatched junction bases: 0. The CDR3 region is CSVGQGSNQPQHF. CDR3 DNA: TGCAGCGTTGGACAGGGTAGCAATCAGCCCCAGCATTTT.